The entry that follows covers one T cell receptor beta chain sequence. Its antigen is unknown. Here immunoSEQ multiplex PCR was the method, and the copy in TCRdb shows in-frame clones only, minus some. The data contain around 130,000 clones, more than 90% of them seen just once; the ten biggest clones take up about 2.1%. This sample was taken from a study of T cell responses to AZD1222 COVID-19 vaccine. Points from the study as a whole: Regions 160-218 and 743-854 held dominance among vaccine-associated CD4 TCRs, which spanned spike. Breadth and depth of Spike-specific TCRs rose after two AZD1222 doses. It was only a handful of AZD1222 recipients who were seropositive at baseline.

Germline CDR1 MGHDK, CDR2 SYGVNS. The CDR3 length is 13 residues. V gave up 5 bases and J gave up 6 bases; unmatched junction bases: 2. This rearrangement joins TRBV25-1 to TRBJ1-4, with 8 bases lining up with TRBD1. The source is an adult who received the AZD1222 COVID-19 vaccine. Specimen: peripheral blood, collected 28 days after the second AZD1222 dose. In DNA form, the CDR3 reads TGTGCCAGCAGTCGGACAGGGCATGAAAAACTGTTTTTT. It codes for CASSRTGHEKLFF.